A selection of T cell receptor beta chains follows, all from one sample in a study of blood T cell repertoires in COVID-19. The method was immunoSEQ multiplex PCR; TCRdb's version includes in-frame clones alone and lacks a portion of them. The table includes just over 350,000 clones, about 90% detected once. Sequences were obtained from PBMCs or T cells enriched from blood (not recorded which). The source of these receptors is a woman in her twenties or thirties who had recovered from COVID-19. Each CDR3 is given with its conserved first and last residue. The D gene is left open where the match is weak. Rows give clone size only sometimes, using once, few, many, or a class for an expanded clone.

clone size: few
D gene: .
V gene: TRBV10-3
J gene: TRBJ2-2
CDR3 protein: CATQDSNTGELFF
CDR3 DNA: TGTGCCACCCAAGACTCGAACACCGGGGAGCTGTTTTTT

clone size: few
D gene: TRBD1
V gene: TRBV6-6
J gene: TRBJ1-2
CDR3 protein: CASSPGQGRGNNYGYTF
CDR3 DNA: TGTGCCAGCAGTCCCGGACAGGGTAGAGGGAACAACTATGGCTACACCTTC

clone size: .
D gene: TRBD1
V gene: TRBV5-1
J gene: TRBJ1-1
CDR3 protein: CASSYRQGQEPEAFF
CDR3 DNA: TGCGCCAGCAGCTACCGTCAGGGACAGGAGCCGGAAGCTTTCTTT

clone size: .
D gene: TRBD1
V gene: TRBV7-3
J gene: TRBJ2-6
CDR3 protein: CASSLTGGQGLNGANVLTF
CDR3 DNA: TGTGCCAGCAGCTTAACGGGAGGACAGGGTTTGAATGGGGCCAACGTCCTGACTTTC

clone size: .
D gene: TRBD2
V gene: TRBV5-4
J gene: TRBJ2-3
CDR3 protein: CASSPAGDLAGMLYF
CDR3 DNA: TGTGCCAGCAGCCCGGCTGGTGACTTAGCGGGAATGTTGTATTTT

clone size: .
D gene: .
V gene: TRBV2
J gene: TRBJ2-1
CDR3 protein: CASSPMGEGDEQFF
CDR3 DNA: TGTGCCAGCAGCCCCATGGGGGAGGGGGATGAGCAGTTCTTC

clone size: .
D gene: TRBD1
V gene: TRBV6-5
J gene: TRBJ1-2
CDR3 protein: CASSHKTGINYGYTF
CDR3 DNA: TGTGCCAGCAGTCATAAGACAGGGATTAACTATGGCTACACCTTC

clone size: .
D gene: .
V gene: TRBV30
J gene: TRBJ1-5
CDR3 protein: CAWSDRGTLSNQPQHF
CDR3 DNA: TGTGCCTGGAGTGACCGGGGAACTCTTAGCAATCAGCCCCAGCATTTT

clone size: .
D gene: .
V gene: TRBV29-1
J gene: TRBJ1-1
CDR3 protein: CSVAIRGRFARGNTEAFF
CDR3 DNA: TGCAGCGTTGCGATCCGAGGACGGTTCGCTAGGGGGAACACTGAAGCTTTCTTT

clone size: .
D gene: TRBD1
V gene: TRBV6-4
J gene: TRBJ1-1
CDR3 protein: CASRPGQANTEAFF
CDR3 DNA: TGTGCCAGCAGACCGGGACAGGCCAACACTGAAGCTTTCTTT

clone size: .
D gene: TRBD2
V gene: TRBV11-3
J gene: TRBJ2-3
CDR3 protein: CASSSHSGGTDTQYF
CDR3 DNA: TGTGCCAGCAGCTCCCATAGCGGGGGCACAGATACGCAGTATTTT

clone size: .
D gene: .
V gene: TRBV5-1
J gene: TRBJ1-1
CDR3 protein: CASSSGDSKGRNTEAFF
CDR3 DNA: TGCGCCAGCAGCTCGGGGGACTCCAAAGGGAGGAACACTGAAGCTTTCTTT

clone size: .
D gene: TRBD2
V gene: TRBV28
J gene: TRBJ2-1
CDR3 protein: CASSLASGYRNEQFF
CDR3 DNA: TGTGCCAGCAGTTTAGCTAGCGGGTATAGGAATGAGCAGTTCTTC

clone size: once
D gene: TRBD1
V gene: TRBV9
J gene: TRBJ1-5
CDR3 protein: CASSVGDRGNQPQHF
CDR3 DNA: TGTGCCAGCAGCGTAGGGGACAGGGGGAATCAGCCCCAGCATTTT

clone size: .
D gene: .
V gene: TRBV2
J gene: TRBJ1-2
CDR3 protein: CASSEKGWVYGYTF
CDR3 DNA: TGTGCCAGCAGTGAGAAGGGGTGGGTCTATGGCTACACCTTC

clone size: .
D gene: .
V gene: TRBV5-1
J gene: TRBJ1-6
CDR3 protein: CASSLEQVNSPLHF
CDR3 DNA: TGCGCCAGCAGCTTGGAACAGGTTAATTCACCCCTCCACTTT

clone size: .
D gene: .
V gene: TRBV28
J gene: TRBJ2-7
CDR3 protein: CASSYRYEQYF
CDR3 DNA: TGTGCCAGCAGCTATCGGTACGAGCAGTACTTC

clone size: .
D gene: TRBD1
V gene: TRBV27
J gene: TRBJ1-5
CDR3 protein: CASSSPTGRIQPQHF
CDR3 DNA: TGTGCCAGCAGCTCCCCGACAGGGAGGATCCAGCCCCAGCATTTT

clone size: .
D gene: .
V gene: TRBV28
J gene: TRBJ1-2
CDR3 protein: CASSLSQGTYGYTF
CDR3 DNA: TGTGCCAGCAGTTTAAGTCAGGGGACCTATGGCTACACCTTC

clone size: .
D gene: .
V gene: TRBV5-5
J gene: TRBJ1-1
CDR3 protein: CASSLTGPEAFF
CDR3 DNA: TGTGCCAGCAGCTTGACAGGTCCTGAAGCTTTCTTT

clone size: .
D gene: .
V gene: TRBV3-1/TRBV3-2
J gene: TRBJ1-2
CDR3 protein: CASSQGGSVYGYTF
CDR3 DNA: TGTGCCAGCAGCCAGGGAGGGTCGGTCTATGGCTACACCTTC

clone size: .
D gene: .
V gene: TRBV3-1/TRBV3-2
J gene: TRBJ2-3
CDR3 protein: CASSQPLKGIGADTQYF
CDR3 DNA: TGTGCCAGCAGCCAACCCTTAAAGGGGATCGGCGCAGATACGCAGTATTTT

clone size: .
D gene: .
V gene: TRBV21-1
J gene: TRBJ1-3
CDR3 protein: CASSGPKRSGRSGNTIYF
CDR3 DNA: TGTGCCAGCAGCGGTCCGAAAAGGAGTGGTCGGTCTGGAAACACCATATATTTT

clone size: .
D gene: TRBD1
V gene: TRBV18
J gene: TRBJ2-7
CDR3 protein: CASSPPGQGGDEQYF
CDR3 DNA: TGTGCCAGCTCACCACCGGGACAGGGTGGGGACGAGCAGTACTTC

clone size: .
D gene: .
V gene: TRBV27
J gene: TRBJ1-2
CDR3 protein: CASSVSAGLTYGYTF
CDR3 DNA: TGTGCCAGCAGTGTATCCGCGGGGTTAACCTATGGCTACACCTTC

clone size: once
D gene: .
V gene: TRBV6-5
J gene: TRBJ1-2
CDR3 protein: CASRETQGVSYGYTF
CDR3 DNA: TGTGCCAGCAGGGAGACTCAGGGTGTGAGCTATGGCTACACCTTC

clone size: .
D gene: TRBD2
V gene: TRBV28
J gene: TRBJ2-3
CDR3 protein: CASERGGTDTQYF
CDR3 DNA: TGTGCCAGCGAGCGGGGGGGCACAGATACGCAGTATTTT

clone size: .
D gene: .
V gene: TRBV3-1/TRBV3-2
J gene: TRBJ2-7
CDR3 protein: CASSLDTFSYEQYF
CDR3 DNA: TGTGCCAGCAGCCTCGACACCTTTTCCTACGAGCAGTACTTC

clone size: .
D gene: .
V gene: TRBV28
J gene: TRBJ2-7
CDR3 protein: CASSFSGGTYEQYF
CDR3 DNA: TGTGCCAGCAGTTTTTCCGGGGGAACCTACGAGCAGTACTTC

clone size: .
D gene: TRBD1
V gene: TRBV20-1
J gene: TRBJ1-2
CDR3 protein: CSARTGWTF
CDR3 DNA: TGCAGTGCCAGGACAGGGTGGACCTTC

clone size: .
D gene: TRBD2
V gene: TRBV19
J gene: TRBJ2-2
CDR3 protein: CASSIKTSGFTGELFF
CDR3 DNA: TGTGCCAGTAGTATCAAGACTAGCGGATTCACCGGGGAGCTGTTTTTT

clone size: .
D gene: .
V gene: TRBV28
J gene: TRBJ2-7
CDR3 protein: CASSLPPGGSSYEQYF
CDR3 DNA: TGTGCCAGCAGTTTACCCCCGGGGGGCAGTTCCTACGAGCAGTACTTC

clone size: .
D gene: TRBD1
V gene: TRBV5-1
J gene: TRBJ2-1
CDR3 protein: CASSQGQGEGHEQFF
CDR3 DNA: TGCGCCAGCAGCCAGGGACAGGGTGAAGGGCATGAGCAGTTCTTC

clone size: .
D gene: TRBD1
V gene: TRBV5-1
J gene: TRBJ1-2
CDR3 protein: CASSLDGKPGGPGYTF
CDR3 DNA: TGCGCCAGCAGCTTGGACGGGAAACCAGGGGGCCCTGGCTACACCTTC

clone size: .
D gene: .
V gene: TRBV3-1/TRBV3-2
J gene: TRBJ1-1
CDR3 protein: CASRSPGLRTEAFF
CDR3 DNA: TGTGCCAGCAGATCACCAGGGTTAAGGACTGAAGCTTTCTTT

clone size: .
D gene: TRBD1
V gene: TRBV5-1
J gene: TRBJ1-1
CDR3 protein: CASSWAGQGNTEAFF
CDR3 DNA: TGCGCCAGCAGCTGGGCGGGACAGGGGAACACTGAAGCTTTCTTT

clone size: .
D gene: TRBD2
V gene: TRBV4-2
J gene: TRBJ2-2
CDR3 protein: CASSQEGSGRSNTGELFF
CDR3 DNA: TGTGCCAGCAGCCAAGAAGGTAGCGGGAGGTCGAACACCGGGGAGCTGTTTTTT

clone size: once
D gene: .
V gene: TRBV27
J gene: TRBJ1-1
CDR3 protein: CASSSLGVGNTEAFF
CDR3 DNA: TGTGCCAGCAGCTCCCTGGGCGTTGGCAACACTGAAGCTTTCTTT

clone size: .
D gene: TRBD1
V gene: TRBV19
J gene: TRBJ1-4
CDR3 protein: CASTATGGEKLFF
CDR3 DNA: TGTGCCAGTACCGCGACAGGGGGAGAAAAACTGTTTTTT

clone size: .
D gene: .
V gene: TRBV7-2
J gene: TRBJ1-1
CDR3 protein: CASSFSGLRAFF
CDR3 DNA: TGTGCCAGCAGCTTTAGCGGTCTTAGAGCTTTCTTT